This T cell receptor beta chain was captured in a study of glioma-infiltrating T cells after dendritic cell vaccination. Primers: 60 V beta forward and 13 J beta reverse. TCRdb's copy holds only in-frame clones and misses some; the assay was immunoSEQ multiplex PCR. The table records fewer than 40,000 clones, 90% to 95% of them present only once. Remarks on this clone: Its target is unknown.

Germline CDR1 and CDR2: SGHVS and FQNEAQ. V was pared by 5 bases and J by 9 bases, with 17 bases between. The CDR3 sequence is 14 residues long. Study observations and caveats: Estimated pretreatment TIL content predicted outcome after dendritic cell vaccination.

The chain joins TRBV7-8 to TRBJ1-5, with TRBD1 as a possible D gene (5 bases). The starting material was blood, obtained before dendritic cell vaccination. The TCR comes from a human donor with glioblastoma. CDR3 nucleotide sequence: TGTGCCAGCAGCCTTAGACAGCCCGGTGCGCCCCAGCATTTT. As protein: CASSLRQPGAPQHF.